This T cell receptor beta chain was profiled in a study of early T cells in non-severe SARS-CoV-2 infection. Study-level results: Reliance on VDJdb matching favored anti-spike CD8 responses; private and CD4 specificities were missed.

Unique molecular identifiers were added to individual cDNA molecules. TCRdb itself ran the 5' RACE reads through MiXCR, one entry per CDR3 protein. The table lists approximately 67,000 distinct CDR3 sequences, more than 9% of them singletons. This CDR3 spans 16 amino acids. There are many counts of this clonotype. What it recognizes is unknown. Sequencing was carried out using whole blood. This receptor was identified in an adult who was a healthcare worker with PCR-confirmed SARS-CoV-2 infection or an uninfected control (not recorded which). The chain has TRBV21-1 and TRBJ2-5; the D segment call TRBD1 is taken from the table without a DNA check. TRBV21-1 is given as a pseudogene. CDR3 protein: CASNLDPGTGAETQYF. In DNA form, the CDR3 reads TGTGCCAGCAACCTTGACCCAGGGACAGGGGCAGAGACCCAGTACTTC.